What follows is one T cell receptor (beta chain) and its context. The antigen is unknown. Other DNA sequences from this sample encode an identical CDR3 as well. This CDR3 has 14 amino acids. Trimming stripped 7 bases from V and 1 base from J, with 15 bases between. Germline loops: CDR1 SGHDT, CDR2 YYEEEE. The data derive from a study of cytomegalovirus exposure and HLA in healthy donors. PCR used 60 Vbeta primers and 13 Jbeta primers. Repertoires were generated with immunoSEQ multiplex PCR, while TCRdb's copy carries only in-frame clones and drops some. The sample gives 150,000 to 200,000 clones, roughly an eighth of which show up once; roughly 7.7% is in the top ten. Whole-study results and caveats: TCR sequences were mostly rare, though some public TCRs occurred in many donors. For presence/absence analyses, sequencing depth was assumed to be roughly uniform across donors. Further analysis, carried out later, found HLA-associated TCR beta chains more clonally expanded than equally common other chains. What was likely a sequencing artifact was a cluster of highly shared sequence variants.

What was sequenced was PBMCs. The receptor was derived from a man over 45 in good health and CMV-seropositive. The chain is built from TRBV5-6 and TRBJ2-7; TRBD2 is a possible D gene (5 bases). Here the CDR3 DNA reads TGTGCCAGCGGCCTAGCTGGGGATTCCTACGAGCAGTACGTC. Its protein is CASGLAGDSYEQYV.